This T cell receptor (beta chain) was captured in a study of T cells expressing NK-cell markers. TCRdb reprocessed the 5' RACE reads and stores each CDR3 protein as one record, lacking DNA. The repertoire table contains 500,000 to 600,000 distinct CDR3 sequences. Germline CDR1 is DFQATT and CDR2 is SNEGSKA (reference sequence). The CDR3 totals 14 residues. The rearrangement links TRBV20-1 to TRBJ1-5; the TCRdb D gene call, TRBD1, has no DNA to confirm it. The sequence was obtained from a man younger than 30 in good health. The sample was blood T cells: a sorted CD56 or NKG2C T cell subset, CD4+ or CD8+ T cells, or bulk PBMC T cells (not recorded which). This CDR3 is CSARQGARGQPQHF.